The clone carrying this T cell receptor (beta chain) has a count of ten or more. The entry originates in a study of T-cell reconstitution after alpha-beta-depleted transplantation in children. Researchers prepared the TCRbeta library using unique molecular identifiers, the study reports. MiXCR, applied by TCRdb to the PCR reads, yields one record per CDR3 protein. The table lists around 200,000 distinct CDR3 sequences, about 9.2% of them singletons. This clonotype was obtained from a human donor who donated a stem cell graft to a child with acute lymphoblastic leukemia. The sequences come from PBMCs from the stem cell graft donor, collected from the stem cell graft.

The CDR3 DNA follows: TGTGCCAGCAGCACCCGGACTAGCGGGGGGTCTTACAATGAGCAGTTCTTC. Encoded protein: CASSTRTSGGSYNEQFF. The V call is TRBV7-9, the J call TRBJ2-1, with 14 bases aligning to TRBD2. J gave up 4 bases and V 5 bases, and 7 bases lay outside the gene matches. This CDR3 has 17 amino acids. The germline V gene encodes CDR1 SEHNR and CDR2 FQNEAQ (reference sequence).